This passage covers 14 T cell receptor beta chains from one sample sequenced in a study of cytomegalovirus exposure and HLA in healthy donors. PCR involved 60 Vbeta and 13 Jbeta primers. The data were produced by immunoSEQ multiplex PCR, yet TCRdb's version contains in-frame clones alone and is incomplete. This table has more than 150,000 clones, more than 80% appearing once. The sequencing sample was made of PBMCs. These TCRs come from a boy between 10 and 17 years old in good health and CMV-seronegative.

The genes are TRBV29-1 and TRBJ1-1; D may be TRBD1 (6 bases). The CDR3 is made up of 12 amino acids. With 6 bases removed from V and 5 bases from J, the gap between germline ends came to 13 bases. Germline V gives CDR1 SQVTM, CDR2 ANQGSEA. Here the CDR3 reads CSVRGWETEAFF. In DNA form, the CDR3 reads TGCAGCGTCAGGGGATGGGAAACTGAAGCTTTCTTT.

This clone has just a few counts. The chain recombines TRBV7-9 with TRBJ1-1; 11 nucleotides line up with TRBD1. There are 16 residues in the CDR3. The V gene end was trimmed by 2 bases and the J gene end by 3 bases; junction bases not matched to a gene: 5. From germline, CDR1 is SEHNR and CDR2 FQNEAQ (reference sequence). The CDR3, as DNA: TGTGCCAGCAGCTTACCGGACAGGGGGCTTCACACTGAAGCTTTCTTT. Translated: CASSLPDRGLHTEAFF.

The chain is built from TRBV4-1 and TRBJ1-2, with D hard to call. CDR3 length: 15 residues. The V end lost 5 bases, the J end lost 4 bases, and 17 bases lay between the germline ends. CDR1 MGHRA and CDR2 YSYEKL come from the germline V gene. The CDR3 sequence: CASSSQPLTGYGYTF. The CDR3 nucleotides are TGCGCCAGCAGCTCCCAGCCTTTAACGGGCTATGGCTACACCTTC.

CDR3 DNA: TGTGCTAGTGGTTTGGCTCACACTGAAGCTTTCTTT. Encoded protein: CASGLAHTEAFF. The chain has TRBV12-5 and TRBJ1-1, with D unresolved. The CDR3 consists of 12 residues. The V gene's germline CDR1 is LGHNT and CDR2 FRNRAP. V dropped 1 base and J dropped 3 bases, with 3 bases sitting between them. Combining the CDR3 with reference TRBV12-5 and TRBJ1-1 gives the whole variable domain DARVTQTPRHKVTEMGQEVTMRCQPILGHNTVFWYRQTMMQGLELLAYFRNRAPLDDSGMPKDRFSAEMPDATLATLKIQPSEPRDSAVYFCASGLAHTEAFFGQGTRLTVV.

The chain is built from TRBV5-5 and TRBJ2-1; TRBD1 aligns across 7 bases. Looked up from germline, CDR1 is SGHKS and CDR2 is YYEKEE (reference sequence). V lost 4 bases, J lost 3 bases, and 10 bases stayed unmatched. This CDR3 is built from 16 residues. The CDR3 spells CASSSQTGLGYNEQFF. CDR3 sequence (DNA): TGTGCCAGCAGCAGTCAGACAGGGTTGGGCTACAATGAGCAGTTCTTC.

The CDR3 DNA is TGTGCCAGCAGCCCCCGACGGGCAACTAATGAAAAACTGTTTTTT. Translation gives CASSPRRATNEKLFF. The V call is TRBV7-9, the J call TRBJ1-4; D gene ambiguous. Deletions cut 5 bases from V and 0 bases from J, with 10 bases between. Germline assignment: CDR1 SEHNR and CDR2 FQNEAQ (reference sequence). This CDR3 comprises 15 residues.

This chain links TRBV5-1 with TRBJ2-1, with 7 positions matching TRBD1. The junction had 13 bases not matched to a gene; V was cut back by 4 bases and J by 6 bases. Germline V lookup: CDR1 SGHRS, CDR2 YFSETQ. The CDR3 contains 16 residues. The CDR3 coding sequence is TGCGCCAGCAGCCCTACGCTGACAGGGAATTTCAATGAGCAGTTCTTC. It codes for CASSPTLTGNFNEQFF.

This chain connects TRBV4-1 to TRBJ1-1; D gene unclear. With 3 bases removed from V and 5 bases from J, the gap between germline ends came to 13 bases. CDR3 length equals 14 residues. CDR1 is MGHRA and CDR2 is YSYEKL in the germline V gene. CDR3 sequence: CASSHLGPGTEAFF. CDR3 DNA sequence: TGCGCCAGCAGCCATCTCGGGCCGGGGACTGAAGCTTTCTTT.

This clone has only one observation. This chain joins TRBV9 and TRBJ1-2; D is possibly TRBD1 (6 bases). The V gene's germline CDR1 is SGDLS and CDR2 YYNGEE. Between the trimmed V and J ends, which lost 4 bases and 0 bases, there was a span of 13 bases. The CDR3 is made up of 15 amino acids. This CDR3 reads CASSLGAVANYGYTF. CDR3 DNA: TGTGCCAGCAGCCTGGGGGCAGTAGCTAACTATGGCTACACCTTC.

The chain employs TRBV12-5 and TRBJ2-7; a possible D gene is TRBD2 (5 bases). With 0 bases removed from V and 0 bases from J, the gap between germline ends came to 21 bases. This CDR3 has 19 amino acids. Germline V CDR1 and CDR2: LGHNT, FRNRAP. The CDR3 DNA sequence: TGTGCTAGTGGTTTGGTTAGGGAGTCCAGGCCGGCCCTCTCCTACGAGCAGTACTTC. It translates to CASGLVRESRPALSYEQYF.

The J gene is TRBJ2-1, the V gene TRBV10-1; D is perhaps TRBD1 (6 bases). The CDR3 has 18 residues. V lost 5 bases, J lost 0 bases, and 20 bases lay in between. The germline gives CDR1 WNHNN, CDR2 SYGVQD (reference sequence). The CDR3 loop is CASSPTAGQSSSYNEQFF. The CDR3 DNA is TGCGCCAGCAGTCCAACAGCAGGACAGAGTTCCTCCTACAATGAGCAGTTCTTC.

The V gene is TRBV19, the J gene TRBJ2-3, with 11 bases identical to TRBD2. This CDR3 is built from 15 residues. The germline V gene encodes CDR1 LNHDA and CDR2 SQIVND (reference sequence). With 8 bases clipped from V and 0 bases from J, the junction kept 4 bases outside the gene matches. In DNA, the CDR3 is TGTGCCAGTTCCCGACTAGCGGGGAGCACAGATACGCAGTATTTT. Protein product: CASSRLAGSTDTQYF.

This chain uses TRBV6-1 with TRBJ1-1; D call uncertain. The CDR3 totals 14 residues. The germline V gene has CDR1 MNHNS and CDR2 SASEGT. Trimming cost V 6 bases and J 6 bases, with 17 bases left between them. CDR3 sequence reads: CASSRRAWGAEAFF. Here the CDR3 DNA reads TGTGCCAGCAGCCGTCGGGCGTGGGGAGCTGAAGCTTTCTTT.

This clone was detected a few times. This chain joins TRBV14 and TRBJ1-2; weak D call: TRBD1 (5 bases). Trimming left V 1 base short and J 8 bases short, with 17 bases between. From germline, CDR1 is SGHDN and CDR2 FVKESK. This CDR3 spans 15 amino acids. For the CDR3, the DNA is TGTGCCAGCAGCCAAGTTCTGACGGCAGGGCGAGGCTACACCTTC. Translating gives CASSQVLTAGRGYTF.